The 27 T cell receptor beta chains given below trace back to one sample, sequenced in a study of blood T cell repertoires in COVID-19 (dated by TCRdb to the early 2020s). Libraries were constructed by the immunoSEQ multiplex PCR assay. This is the immuneACCESS table as TCRdb keeps it, with only in-frame sequences that have V and J called. A part of the clones is gone; compared with another copy, unresolved V genes explain less than half, and the rest is unexplained. This sample has more than 60,000 clones in its table, and about 92% of those were observed once. Of the sample, about a sixth falls within the top ten clones. The sequencing input was peripheral blood. These receptors were collected from a woman of 80 years or more with active or convalescent COVID-19.

This clone appeared once. The chain uses TRBV29-1 and TRBJ2-1; possibly TRBD2 for D (6 bases). The CDR3 covers 13 residues. Trimming shortened V by 7 bases and J by 6 bases, and 16 bases separated the two germline ends. CDR1 is SQVTM and CDR2 is ANQGSEA in the germline V gene. DNA of the CDR3: TGCAGCGCCGCGTTACGGGGGATCAATGAGCAGTTCTTC. It yields the protein CSAALRGINEQFF.

The chain has TRBV7-9 and TRBJ1-5, with TRBD1 identical over 8 bases. From germline, CDR1 is SEHNR and CDR2 FQNEAQ (reference sequence). The V segment lost 7 bases and the J segment 0 bases; nucleotides outside the gene matches: 2. CDR3 length: 14 residues. The CDR3 here is CASTTGGSNQPQHF. The CDR3, as DNA: TGTGCCAGCACTACAGGGGGTAGCAATCAGCCCCAGCATTTT.

This chain joins TRBV25-1 and TRBJ1-4; unclear D gene. The V end lost 0 bases, the J end lost 8 bases, and 13 bases lay between the germline ends. Germline lookup yields CDR1 MGHDK and CDR2 SYGVNS. This CDR3 comprises 15 residues. The CDR3 DNA reads TGTGCCAGCAGTGAATATAAGCGGCTCAACGAAAAACTGTTTTTT. It codes for CASSEYKRLNEKLFF.

This clone was detected once. V and J are TRBV6-5 and TRBJ1-1; TRBD1 matches 10 bases. The germline gives CDR1 MNHEY, CDR2 SVGAGI. Trimming removed 5 bases from V and 7 bases from J; junction bases left unmatched: 10. This CDR3 spans 15 amino acids. The CDR3 is CASSLGTGEEGEAFF. CDR3 sequence (DNA): TGTGCCAGCAGTCTAGGGACAGGGGAAGAAGGTGAAGCTTTCTTT.

The gene calls are TRBV18 and TRBJ2-7; 8 nucleotides match TRBD1. Trimming at V came to 4 bases and at J to 3 bases, leaving 8 bases not matched to a gene. CDR1 KGHSH and CDR2 LQKENI come from the germline V gene. This CDR3 is 15 amino acids long. As DNA, the CDR3 is TGTGCCAGCTCACTCTCCGGGACAGGTATCTACGAGCAGTACTTC. It codes for CASSLSGTGIYEQYF. Using reference TRBV18 and TRBJ2-7 for the parts outside the CDR3, the full variable domain is NAGVMQNPRHLVRRRGQEARLRCSPMKGHSHVYWYRQLPEEGLKFMVYLQKENIIDESGMPKERFSAEFPKEGPSILRIQQVVRGDSAAYFCASSLSGTGIYEQYFGPGTRLTVT.

J is TRBJ2-7 and V is TRBV15, with TRBD2 matching 10 bases. Germline V CDR1 and CDR2: LNHNV, YYDKDF (reference sequence). V trimming: 0 bases; J trimming: 6 bases; junction bases outside the gene matches: 5. The length of the CDR3 is 15 residues. The CDR3 region is CATSRDRGLALEQYF. The CDR3 DNA sequence: TGTGCCACCAGCAGAGATCGGGGACTAGCGCTCGAGCAGTACTTC.

J is TRBJ2-1 and V is TRBV30; D possibly corresponds to TRBD1 (6 bases). The CDR3 sequence is 13 residues long. CDR1 is GTSNPN and CDR2 is SVGIG in the germline V gene (reference sequence). V lost 2 bases and J 9 bases, leaving 14 bases between the germline ends. Here the CDR3 DNA reads TGTGCCTGGAGTATGGGGGCGCACCGTGAGCAGTTCTTC. Protein product: CAWSMGAHREQFF.

This clone was detected only a few times. The rearrangement uses TRBV7-2 and TRBJ1-3; D is uncertain. Germline V lookup: CDR1 SGHTA, CDR2 FQGNSA. The V and J ends lost 7 bases and 0 bases respectively, with 7 bases between them. This CDR3 contains 13 residues. Here the CDR3 reads CASTHFSGNTIYF. In DNA, the CDR3 is TGTGCCAGCACACATTTCTCTGGAAACACCATATATTTT.

CDR3: CASSPPSPSGSTDTQYF. The CDR3 coding sequence is TGTGCCAGCAGCCCACCTTCTCCTAGCGGGAGCACAGATACGCAGTATTTT. V and J are TRBV11-2 and TRBJ2-3; 8 nucleotides match TRBD2. Germline V CDR1 and CDR2: SGHAT, FQNNGV. This CDR3 has 17 amino acids. Unmatched junction bases numbered 10, after V lost 5 bases and J lost 0 bases.

The J gene is TRBJ2-7, the V gene TRBV2; TRBD2 might be the D (6 bases). Germline V lookup: CDR1 SNHLY, CDR2 FYNNEI. V was pared by 3 bases and J by 2 bases, with 8 bases between. This CDR3 has 13 amino acids. CDR3 bases: TGTGCCAGCAGTGACGGGACTCCCTACGAGCAGTACTTC. Translated: CASSDGTPYEQYF. Based on the CDR3 plus reference TRBV2 and TRBJ2-7, the full variable domain is EPEVTQTPSHQVTQMGQEVILRCVPISNHLYFYWYRQILGQKVEFLVSFYNNEISEKSEIFDDQFSVERPDGSNFTLKIRSTKLEDSAMYFCASSDGTPYEQYFGPGTRLTVT.

This clone appeared a few times. The chain carries TRBV18 and TRBJ2-2; 7 bases are shared with TRBD1. CDR1 and CDR2 from the germline V gene are KGHSH and LQKENI. The CDR3 totals 15 residues. V lost 6 bases and J lost 1; bases outside the gene matches: 5. The CDR3 DNA reads TGTGCCAGCTCGCCCCGGGACAGGAACACCGGGGAGCTGTTTTTT. Amino acid sequence: CASSPRDRNTGELFF.

The CDR3 DNA reads as TGTGCCAGCAGCCAGACCAGGGAAGGGTCACCCCTCCACTTT. The encoded protein is CASSQTREGSPLHF. This chain uses TRBV3-1 (or the pseudogene TRBV3-2) with TRBJ1-6, with D possibly being TRBD1 (5 bases). Germline CDR1 is LGHDT and CDR2 is YNNKEL (reference sequence). The CDR3 covers 14 residues. Trimming stripped 3 bases from V and 10 bases from J, with 13 bases between.

The chain couples TRBV6-2 or TRBV6-3 to TRBJ2-7; 10 bases are a match to TRBD2. V lost 0 bases and J lost 0; bases outside the gene matches: 11. Germline lookup yields CDR1 MNHEY and CDR2 SVGEGT. This CDR3 is 19 amino acids long. For the CDR3, the DNA is TGTGCCAGCAGTTACTCGCCAGCGGGGGGGCTATTACGCTCCTACGAGCAGTACTTC. It specifies CASSYSPAGGLLRSYEQYF.

The V call is TRBV10-3, the J call TRBJ2-7, with TRBD1 identical over 9 bases. V lost 2 bases, J lost 2 bases, and 4 bases stayed unmatched. CDR1 ENHRY and CDR2 SYGVKD come from the germline V gene. This CDR3 is built from 15 residues. The DNA of the CDR3 is TGTGCCATCAGTGAGCTGGGACAGGGCACCTACGAGCAGTACTTC. Amino acid sequence: CAISELGQGTYEQYF.

V and J are TRBV13 and TRBJ1-1; 9 positions agree with TRBD1. The CDR3 has 14 residues. V trimming: 4 bases; J trimming: 11 bases; junction bases outside the gene matches: 11. CDR1 PRHDT and CDR2 FYEKMQ come from the germline V gene (reference sequence). The CDR3 bases are TGTGCCAGCAGCTACCCCTACAGGGGGCAGGCGGCTTTCTTT. Translation gives CASSYPYRGQAAFF.

The chain is built from TRBV7-9 and TRBJ2-7; the D gene is possibly TRBD2 (7 bases). The CDR3 is made up of 15 amino acids. Germline V CDR1 and CDR2: SEHNR, FQNEAQ (reference sequence). Trimming took off 1 base at V and 3 bases at J, with 13 bases between the two ends. This CDR3 is CASSLGRGANYEQYF. The CDR3 bases are TGTGCCAGCAGCTTAGGTCGGGGGGCGAACTACGAGCAGTACTTC.

This chain joins TRBV7-9 and TRBJ1-2, with D maybe TRBD1 (6 bases). CDR1 and CDR2 (germline): SEHNR, FQNEAQ (reference sequence). Trimming shortened V by 3 bases and J by 5 bases, and 10 bases separated the two germline ends. The CDR3 runs to 13 residues. The CDR3 spells CASSLGRGYGYTF. CDR3 sequence (DNA): TGTGCCAGCAGCTTGGGGAGGGGGTATGGCTACACCTTC.

CDR3 DNA: TGTGCCAGCAGCTTACTTGGGGGCGTAGGTTCACCCCTCCACTTT. Its protein product is CASSLLGGVGSPLHF. The V call is TRBV5-4, the J call TRBJ1-6; D may be TRBD1 (6 bases). V was shortened by 2 bases and J by 9 bases, with 15 bases between the two germline ends. The germline gives CDR1 SGHNT, CDR2 YYREEE (reference sequence). This CDR3 region has 15 residues. Combining the CDR3 with reference TRBV5-4 and TRBJ1-6 gives the whole variable domain ETGVTQSPTHLIKTRGQQVTLRCSSQSGHNTVSWYQQALGQGPQFIFQYYREEENGRGNFPPRFSGLQFPNYSSELNVNALELDDSALYLCASSLLGGVGSPLHFGNGTRLTVT.

The chain carries TRBV4-3 and TRBJ2-7, with 8 bases lining up with TRBD1. CDR1 LGHNA and CDR2 YSLEER come from the germline V gene. The V gene end was trimmed by 0 bases and the J gene end by 6 bases; junction bases not matched to a gene: 7. The CDR3 is 15 amino acids. The CDR3 sequence is CASSQEPGGFFEQYF. CDR3 coding DNA: TGCGCCAGCAGCCAAGAACCAGGGGGCTTCTTCGAGCAGTACTTC.

J is TRBJ2-1 and V is TRBV4-2, with 10 bases aligning to TRBD2. The trim removed 3 bases at V and 5 bases at J, leaving 7 bases unmatched. This CDR3 region has 16 residues. The germline V gene has CDR1 LGHNA and CDR2 YNFKEQ. The CDR3 nucleotides are TGTGCCAGCAGCCACCTCTCTAGCGGGGGTAACAATGAGCAGTTCTTC. As protein: CASSHLSSGGNNEQFF.

This chain connects TRBV6-5 to TRBJ1-1, with 11 bases that match TRBD1. The CDR3 is 14 amino acids. V dropped 6 bases and J dropped 4; count of bases not matched to a gene: 4. In germline, CDR1 is MNHEY, CDR2 SVGAGI. The CDR3 nucleotides read TGTGCCAGCAGACCGGGACAGGGGGGCACTGAAGCTTTCTTT. This translates into CASRPGQGGTEAFF.

The genes are TRBV4-1 and TRBJ1-1; weak D call: TRBD1 (5 bases). The length of the CDR3 is 15 residues. From germline, CDR1 is MGHRA and CDR2 YSYEKL. V was trimmed by 0 bases and J by 5 bases, leaving 13 bases between them. The CDR3 DNA reads TGCGCCAGCAGCCAAGATCGGGCAGGGAGGACTGAAGCTTTCTTT. Its translation is CASSQDRAGRTEAFF.

This chain connects TRBV28 to TRBJ1-2; D call uncertain. Trimming stripped 4 bases from V and 0 bases from J, with 9 bases between. Looked up from germline, CDR1 is MDHEN and CDR2 is SYDVKM. The CDR3 loop spans 14 amino acids. The CDR3 protein is CASSSGGSNYGYTF. The CDR3 DNA is TGTGCCAGCAGTTCGGGAGGGTCTAACTATGGCTACACCTTC.

J is TRBJ1-3 and V is TRBV2, with D maybe TRBD1 (5 bases). This CDR3 has 15 amino acids. Deletions cut 6 bases from V and 0 bases from J, with 12 bases between. Per germline, CDR1 SNHLY and CDR2 FYNNEI. CDR3 bases: TGTGCCAGCAGGAATAGTGGGGCCTCTGGAAACACCATATATTTT. Translation: CASRNSGASGNTIYF.

CDR3: CASSLTGISGNTIYF. The CDR3 DNA follows: TGTGCCAGCAGTTTAACCGGGATCTCTGGAAACACCATATATTTT. The rearrangement links TRBV28 to TRBJ1-3; D remains unclear. The CDR3 is 15 residues long. V lost 2 bases to trimming and J lost 0 bases, with 8 bases between them. CDR1 and CDR2 (germline): MDHEN, SYDVKM.

The genes are TRBV28 and TRBJ1-1, with 9 bases lining up with TRBD1. This CDR3 contains 14 residues. The ends lost 6 bases at V and 4 bases at J; junction bases unmatched: 6. From germline, CDR1 is MDHEN and CDR2 SYDVKM. The CDR3 here is CASSHHRGPTEAFF. The CDR3 DNA reads as TGTGCCAGCAGCCACCACAGGGGGCCCACTGAAGCTTTCTTT.

The V call is TRBV10-3, the J call TRBJ2-7, with 10 bases aligning to TRBD1. This CDR3 comprises 15 residues. V lost 6 bases, J lost 5 bases, and 10 bases stayed unmatched. Germline V CDR1 and CDR2: ENHRY, SYGVKD. In DNA, the CDR3 is TGTGCCATCAGCCCCGGGACAGGGGATTCCGACGAGCAGTACTTC. Amino acids: CAISPGTGDSDEQYF.